Following are 17 T cell receptor beta chains from one sample sequenced in a study of blood T cell repertoires in COVID-19. Here immunoSEQ multiplex PCR was the method, and the copy in TCRdb shows in-frame clones only, minus some. The sample lists 120,000 to 150,000 clones, around three quarters occurring once. The sequenced material came from peripheral blood. The receptor source for this set is a man in his sixties with acute or convalescent COVID-19.

Comment on this clone: Relative to the germline gene, one junction end is altered; a read error may explain this. V gene TRBV7-7 combines with J gene TRBJ2-5; 11 nucleotides line up with TRBD2. The V gene's germline CDR1 is SSHAT and CDR2 FNYEAQ (reference sequence). The CDR3 covers 16 residues. CDR3 nucleotide sequence: TGTGCTAGCAGCTACGGACTAGCGGGTGCAAGTCAGACCCAGTACTTC. This translates into CASSYGLAGASQTQYF.

In DNA, the CDR3 is TGTGCCAGCAGCTCAGGGACAGGGAACTATGGCTACACCTTC. Amino acid sequence: CASSSGTGNYGYTF. The chain joins TRBV7-2 to TRBJ1-2; 9 nucleotides align to TRBD1. Germline lookup yields CDR1 SGHTA and CDR2 FQGNSA. This CDR3 is 14 amino acids long. V dropped 4 bases and J dropped 2; count of bases not matched to a gene: 2.

The V and J genes are TRBV24-1 and TRBJ1-2; D unclear. The V gene lost 9 bases and the J gene lost 2 bases, with 12 bases spanning the gap. The CDR3 is 13 amino acids. CDR1 is KGHDR and CDR2 is SFDVKD in the germline V gene. Here the CDR3 DNA reads TGTGCCACCCAGAACCTTCAGAACTATGGCTACACCTTC. Protein product: CATQNLQNYGYTF.

In DNA form, the CDR3 reads TGTGCCAGCACCCTTGCCGGGACAGGGGGCGTTAGAACTGAAGCTTTCTTT. Residues: CASTLAGTGGVRTEAFF. The V and J genes are TRBV28 and TRBJ1-1, with TRBD1 matching 12 bases. This CDR3 is 17 amino acids long. Germline V gene sequence: CDR1 MDHEN, CDR2 SYDVKM. With V trimmed by 7 bases and J by 5 bases, 14 bases remained unmatched. The full variable domain, rest sourced from reference TRBV28 and TRBJ1-1, is DVKVTQSSRYLVKRTGEKVFLECVQDMDHENMFWYRQDPGLGLRLIYFSYDVKMKEKGDIPEGYSVSREKKERFSLILESASTNQTSMYLCASTLAGTGGVRTEAFFGQGTRLTVV.

The chain carries TRBV2 and TRBJ2-7, with D possibly being TRBD2 (5 bases). Germline V gene lookup returns CDR1 SNHLY and CDR2 FYNNEI. V gave up 4 bases and J gave up 2 bases, with 9 bases separating them. The CDR3 has 13 amino acids. CDR3 sequence reads: CASSAEVTYEQYF. Written as DNA, the CDR3 is TGTGCCAGCAGTGCGGAGGTCACCTACGAGCAGTACTTC.

V gene TRBV5-6 combines with J gene TRBJ2-2, with a tentative D call TRBD1 (7 bases). This CDR3 has 15 amino acids. Germline-derived CDR1 and CDR2 are SGHDT and YYEEEE. Trimming shortened V by 6 bases and J by 5 bases, and 17 bases separated the two germline ends. CDR3 nucleotides: TGTGCCAGCAACTCGGACAGGACTAAGACCGGGGAGCTGTTTTTT. As protein: CASNSDRTKTGELFF. The whole variable domain, filled in from reference TRBV5-6 and TRBJ2-2, reads DAGVTQSPTHLIKTRGQQVTLRCSPKSGHDTVSWYQQALGQGPQFIFQYYEEEERQRGNFPDRFSGHQFPNYSSELNVNALLLGDSALYLCASNSDRTKTGELFFGEGSRLTVL.

This clone came up once. The chain employs TRBV24-1 and TRBJ2-7, with TRBD2 matching 7 bases. The CDR3 is made up of 13 amino acids. Germline-derived CDR1 and CDR2 are KGHDR and SFDVKD. The CDR3, as DNA: TGTCCGGACCCTAGCGGCAGCTCCTACGAGCAGTACTTC. Its protein is CPDPSGSSYEQYF.

V usage is TRBV29-1 and J usage is TRBJ2-1, with 12 bases aligning to TRBD2. From germline, CDR1 is SQVTM and CDR2 ANQGSEA. The CDR3 length is 13 residues. With 4 bases clipped from V and 9 bases from J, the junction kept 4 bases outside the gene matches. The CDR3 is CSVGLAGDGEQFF. The CDR3 DNA follows: TGCAGCGTTGGACTAGCGGGAGATGGTGAGCAGTTCTTC.

The rearrangement uses TRBV5-1 and TRBJ2-7, with D unclear. The CDR3 sequence is 11 residues long. CDR1 is SGHRS, CDR2 YFSETQ, per germline. Deletions cut 5 bases from V and 3 bases from J, with 6 bases between. For the CDR3, the DNA is TGCGCCAGCAGTAATTACTACGAGCAGTACTTC. It specifies CASSNYYEQYF.

The rearrangement uses TRBV6-2 or TRBV6-3 and TRBJ1-2; a possible D gene is TRBD1 (6 bases). The germline V gene encodes CDR1 MNHEY and CDR2 SVGEGT. Trimming shortened V by 4 bases and J by 2 bases, and 8 bases separated the two germline ends. This CDR3 is 13 amino acids long. CDR3 region: CASSWTENYGYTF. The CDR3 DNA is TGTGCCAGCAGTTGGACAGAAAACTATGGCTACACCTTC.

The chain employs TRBV5-4 and TRBJ2-1, with D possibly TRBD2 on 6 matching bases. The CDR3 length is 15 residues. The ends were cut back, 0 bases at V and 2 bases at J, with 9 bases in the middle. Germline V lookup: CDR1 SGHNT, CDR2 YYREEE (reference sequence). The DNA of the CDR3 is TGTGCCAGCAGCTTGGAATTAGCGGCCTACAATGAGCAGTTCTTC. Its translation is CASSLELAAYNEQFF.

A few counts support this clone. The J gene is TRBJ2-7, the V gene TRBV4-3, with D uncertain. The V and J ends lost 0 bases and 1 base respectively, with 7 bases between them. CDR1 LGHNA and CDR2 YSLEER come from the germline V gene. The CDR3 consists of 14 residues. Here the CDR3 DNA reads TGCGCCAGCAGCCAAGATAAAACTTCCTACGAGCAGTACTTC. This translates into CASSQDKTSYEQYF.

This chain joins TRBV25-1 and TRBJ2-5; D gene uncertain. CDR3 length equals 14 residues. Germline CDR1 is MGHDK and CDR2 is SYGVNS. V was shortened by 5 bases and J by 2 bases, with 12 bases between the two germline ends. In nucleotides, the CDR3 is TGTGCCAGCAGTCCAACCTCCAGACAAGAGACCCAGTACTTC. It yields the protein CASSPTSRQETQYF.

For the CDR3, the DNA is TGTGCCAGCAGTTTAACCCAGGGTTGGAAGTTCTTC. It is translated as CASSLTQGWKFF. The J gene is TRBJ2-1, the V gene TRBV28; D may be TRBD1 (5 bases). V was clipped by 2 bases and J by 14 bases, with 13 bases between them. In germline, CDR1 is MDHEN, CDR2 SYDVKM. The CDR3 runs 12 residues.

V is TRBV6-6 and J is TRBJ2-3, with 10 nucleotides matching TRBD1. The CDR3 is 15 residues long. V was clipped by 4 bases and J by 3 bases; unmatched bases: 4. CDR1 and CDR2 from the germline V gene are MNHNY and SVGAGI (reference sequence). CDR3 amino acids: CASSWDRGGTDTQYF. The CDR3, as DNA: TGTGCCAGCAGTTGGGACAGGGGAGGGACAGATACGCAGTATTTT.

This sequence joins TRBV19 and TRBJ2-5, with D perhaps matching TRBD2 (5 bases). Germline V CDR1 and CDR2: LNHDA, SQIVND (reference sequence). The CDR3 runs 14 residues. Trimming pared 5 bases from V and 1 base from J, leaving 11 bases between. For the CDR3, the DNA is TGTGCCAGTAGTTCCTGGGGAGCCCAAGAGACCCAGTACTTC. Encoded protein: CASSSWGAQETQYF.

This clone was seen a single time. The CDR3 protein is CASTLNGNFNQPQHF. DNA for the CDR3: TGTGCCAGCACCCTTAATGGTAACTTTAATCAGCCCCAGCATTTT. The rearrangement links TRBV6-5 to TRBJ1-5; D remains unclear. This CDR3 spans 15 amino acids. The V end lost 7 bases, the J end lost 4 bases, and 17 bases lay between the germline ends. Per germline, CDR1 MNHEY and CDR2 SVGAGI.